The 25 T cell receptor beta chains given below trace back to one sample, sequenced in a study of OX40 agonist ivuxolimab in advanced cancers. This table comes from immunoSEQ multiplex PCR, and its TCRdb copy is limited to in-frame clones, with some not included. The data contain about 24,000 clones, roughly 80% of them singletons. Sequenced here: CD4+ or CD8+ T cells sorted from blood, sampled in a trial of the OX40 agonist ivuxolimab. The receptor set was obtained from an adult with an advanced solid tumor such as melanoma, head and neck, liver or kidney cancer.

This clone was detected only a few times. CDR3 nucleotides: TGCGCCAGCAGCTTGGGGAGTTACTCCTACGAGCAGTACTTC. Protein product: CASSLGSYSYEQYF. The rearrangement links TRBV5-1 to TRBJ2-7; unclear D gene. CDR1 is SGHRS, CDR2 YFSETQ, per germline. This CDR3 has 14 amino acids. The V end lost 0 bases, the J end lost 0 bases, and 7 bases lay between the germline ends.

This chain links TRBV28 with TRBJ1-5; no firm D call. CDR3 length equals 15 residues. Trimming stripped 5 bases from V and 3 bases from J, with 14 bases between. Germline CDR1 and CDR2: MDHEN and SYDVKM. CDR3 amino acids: CASSAPGGDNQPQHF. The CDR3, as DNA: TGTGCCAGCAGTGCCCCGGGCGGGGACAATCAGCCCCAGCATTTT.

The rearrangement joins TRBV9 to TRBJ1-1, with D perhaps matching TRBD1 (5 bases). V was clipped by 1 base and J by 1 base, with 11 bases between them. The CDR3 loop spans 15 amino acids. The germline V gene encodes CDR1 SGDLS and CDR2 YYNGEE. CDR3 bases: TGTGCCAGCAGCGTATTTTCCGGACAGAACACTGAAGCTTTCTTT. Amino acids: CASSVFSGQNTEAFF.

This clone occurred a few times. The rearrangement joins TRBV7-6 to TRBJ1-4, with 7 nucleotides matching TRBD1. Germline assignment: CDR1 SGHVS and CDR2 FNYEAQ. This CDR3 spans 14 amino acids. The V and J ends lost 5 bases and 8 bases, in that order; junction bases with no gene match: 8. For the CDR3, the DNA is TGTGCCAGCAGCCCCCGACAGGGCCGAGAAAAACTGTTTTTT. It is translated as CASSPRQGREKLFF.

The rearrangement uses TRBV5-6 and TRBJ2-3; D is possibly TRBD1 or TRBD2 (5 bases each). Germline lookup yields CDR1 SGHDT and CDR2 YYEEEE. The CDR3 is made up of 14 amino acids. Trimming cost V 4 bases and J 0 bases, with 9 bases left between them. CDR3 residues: CASSTGPSTDTQYF. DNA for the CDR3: TGTGCCAGCAGCACGGGACCCAGCACAGATACGCAGTATTTT.

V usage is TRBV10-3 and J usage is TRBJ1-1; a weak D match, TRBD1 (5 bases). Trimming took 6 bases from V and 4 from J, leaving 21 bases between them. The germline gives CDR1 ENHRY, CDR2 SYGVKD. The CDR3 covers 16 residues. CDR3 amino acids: CAIRGDDFLIPTEAFF. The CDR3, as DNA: TGTGCCATCAGGGGGGACGATTTTCTAATACCCACTGAAGCTTTCTTT.

This CDR3 is CASSDPTGRPYEQYF. The CDR3, as DNA: TGTGCCAGCAGCGACCCTACCGGGCGGCCCTACGAGCAGTACTTC. The rearrangement uses TRBV6-1 and TRBJ2-7; no definite D call. The CDR3 totals 15 residues. The germline V gene encodes CDR1 MNHNS and CDR2 SASEGT. Trimming left V 6 bases short and J 2 bases short, with 17 bases between.

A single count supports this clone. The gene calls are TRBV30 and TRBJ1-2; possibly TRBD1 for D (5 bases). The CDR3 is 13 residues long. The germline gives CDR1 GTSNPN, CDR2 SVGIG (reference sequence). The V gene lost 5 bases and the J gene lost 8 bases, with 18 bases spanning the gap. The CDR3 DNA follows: TGTGCCTGGCTGTATTGGGGGAGGGACGGCTACACCTTC. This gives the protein CAWLYWGRDGYTF.

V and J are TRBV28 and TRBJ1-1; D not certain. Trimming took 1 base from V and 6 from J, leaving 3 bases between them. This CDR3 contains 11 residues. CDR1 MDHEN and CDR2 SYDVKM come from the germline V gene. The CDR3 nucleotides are TGTGCCAGCAGTTTATTTGCTGAAGCTTTCTTT. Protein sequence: CASSLFAEAFF.

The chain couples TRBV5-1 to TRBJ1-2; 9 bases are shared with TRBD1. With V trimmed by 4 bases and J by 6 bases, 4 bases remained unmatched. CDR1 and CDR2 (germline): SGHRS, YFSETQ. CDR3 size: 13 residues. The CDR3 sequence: CASSRTGENGYTF. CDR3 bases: TGCGCCAGCAGCAGGACAGGGGAAAATGGCTACACCTTC.

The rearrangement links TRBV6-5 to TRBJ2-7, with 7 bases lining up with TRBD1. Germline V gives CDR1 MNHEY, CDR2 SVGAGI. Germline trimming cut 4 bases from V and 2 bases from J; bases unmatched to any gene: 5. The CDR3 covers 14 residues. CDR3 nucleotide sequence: TGTGCCAGCAGTTCACAGGGGATTACCTACGAGCAGTACTTC. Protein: CASSSQGITYEQYF.

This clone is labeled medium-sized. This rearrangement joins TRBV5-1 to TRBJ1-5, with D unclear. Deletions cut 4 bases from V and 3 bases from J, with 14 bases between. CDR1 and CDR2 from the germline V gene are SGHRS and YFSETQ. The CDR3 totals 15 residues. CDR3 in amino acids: CASSVGPEDNQPQHF. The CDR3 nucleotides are TGCGCCAGCAGCGTAGGACCAGAGGACAATCAGCCCCAGCATTTT.

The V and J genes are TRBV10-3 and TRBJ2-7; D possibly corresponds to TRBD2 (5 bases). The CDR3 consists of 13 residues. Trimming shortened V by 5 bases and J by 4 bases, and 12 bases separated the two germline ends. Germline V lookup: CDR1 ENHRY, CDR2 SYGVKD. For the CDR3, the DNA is TGTGCCATCAGTAAGCGGACGGATTACGAGCAGTACTTC. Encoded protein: CAISKRTDYEQYF.

CDR3 amino acids: CASSQTEQVGYSANEKLFF. The CDR3 DNA sequence: TGCGCCAGCAGCCAGACAGAACAAGTGGGCTATTCGGCTAATGAAAAACTGTTTTTT. This chain connects TRBV4-1 to TRBJ1-4; D may be TRBD1 (5 bases). The V end was cut by 3 bases, the J end by 3 bases, with 23 bases between. This CDR3 is 19 amino acids long. Germline CDR1 is MGHRA and CDR2 is YSYEKL.

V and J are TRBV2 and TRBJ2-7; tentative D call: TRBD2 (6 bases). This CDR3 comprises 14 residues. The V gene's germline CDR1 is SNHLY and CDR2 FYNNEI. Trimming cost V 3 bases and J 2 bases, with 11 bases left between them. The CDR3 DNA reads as TGTGCCAGCAGTGATGAGGCGGGGCCCTACGAGCAGTACTTC. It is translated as CASSDEAGPYEQYF.

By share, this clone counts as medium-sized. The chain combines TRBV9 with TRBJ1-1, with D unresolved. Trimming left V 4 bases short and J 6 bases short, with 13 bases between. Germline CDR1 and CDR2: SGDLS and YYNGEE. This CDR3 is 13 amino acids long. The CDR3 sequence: CASSPREGAEAFF. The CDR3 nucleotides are TGTGCCAGCAGCCCGCGAGAGGGTGCTGAAGCTTTCTTT.

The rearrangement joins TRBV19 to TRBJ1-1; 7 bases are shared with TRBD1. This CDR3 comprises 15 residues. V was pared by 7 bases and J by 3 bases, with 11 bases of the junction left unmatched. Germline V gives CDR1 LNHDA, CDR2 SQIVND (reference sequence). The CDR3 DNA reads TGTGCCAGTAATCAGAGGGACAGATCCTACACTGAAGCTTTCTTT. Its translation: CASNQRDRSYTEAFF.

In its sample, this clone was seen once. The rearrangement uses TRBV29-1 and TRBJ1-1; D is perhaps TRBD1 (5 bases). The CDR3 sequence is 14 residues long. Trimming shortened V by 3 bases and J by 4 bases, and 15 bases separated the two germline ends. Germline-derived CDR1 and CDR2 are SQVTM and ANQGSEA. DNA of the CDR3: TGCAGCGTTGAGGTGCAGGGTACCGGCACTGAAGCTTTCTTT. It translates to CSVEVQGTGTEAFF.

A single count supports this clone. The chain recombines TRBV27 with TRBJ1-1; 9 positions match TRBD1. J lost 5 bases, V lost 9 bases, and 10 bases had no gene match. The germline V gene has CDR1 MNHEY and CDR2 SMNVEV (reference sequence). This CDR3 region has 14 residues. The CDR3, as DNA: TGTGCCAGTTTAAGGACAGGGGCTGGGACTGAAGCTTTCTTT. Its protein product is CASLRTGAGTEAFF.

This CDR3 reads CASSWTGRPYEQYF. The CDR3 DNA reads as TGTGCCAGCAGCTGGACAGGGCGCCCCTACGAGCAGTACTTC. The rearrangement joins TRBV5-8 to TRBJ2-7; TRBD1 agrees at 8 bases. This CDR3 region has 14 residues. Trimming cost V 3 bases and J 2 bases; bases outside gene matches: 4. From germline, CDR1 is SGHTS and CDR2 YDEGEE.

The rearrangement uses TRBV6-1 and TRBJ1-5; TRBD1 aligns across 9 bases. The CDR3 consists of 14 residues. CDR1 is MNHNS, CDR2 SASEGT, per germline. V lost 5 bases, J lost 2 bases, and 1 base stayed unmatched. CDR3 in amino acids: CASSWTGGNQPQHF. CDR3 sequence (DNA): TGTGCCAGCAGTTGGACAGGGGGCAATCAGCCCCAGCATTTT.

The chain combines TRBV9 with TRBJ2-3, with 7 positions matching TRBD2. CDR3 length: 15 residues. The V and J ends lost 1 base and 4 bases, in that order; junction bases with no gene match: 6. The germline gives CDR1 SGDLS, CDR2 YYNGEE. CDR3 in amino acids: CASSVRGLGADTQYF. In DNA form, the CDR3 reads TGTGCCAGCAGCGTAAGAGGACTAGGGGCAGATACGCAGTATTTT.

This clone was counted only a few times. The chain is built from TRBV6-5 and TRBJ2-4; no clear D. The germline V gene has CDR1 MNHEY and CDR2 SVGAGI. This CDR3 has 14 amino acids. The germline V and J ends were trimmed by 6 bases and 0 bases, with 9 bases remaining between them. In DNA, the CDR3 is TGTGCCAGCAGCCGGAGTCTAGCCAAAAACATTCAGTACTTC. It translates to CASSRSLAKNIQYF.

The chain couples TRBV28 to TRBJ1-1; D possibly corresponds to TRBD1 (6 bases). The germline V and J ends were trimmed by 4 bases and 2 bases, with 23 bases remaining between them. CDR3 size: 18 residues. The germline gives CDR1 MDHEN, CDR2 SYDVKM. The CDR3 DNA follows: TGTGCCAGCAGTTCCGATGGATATACACGGGGGCCTAACACTGAAGCTTTCTTT. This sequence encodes CASSSDGYTRGPNTEAFF.

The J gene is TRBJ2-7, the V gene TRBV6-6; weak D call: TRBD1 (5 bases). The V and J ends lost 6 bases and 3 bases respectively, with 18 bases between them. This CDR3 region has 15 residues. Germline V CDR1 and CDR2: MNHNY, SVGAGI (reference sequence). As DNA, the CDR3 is TGTGCCAGCAGCCCCCGCCGGACACAGGACTACGAGCAGTACTTC. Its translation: CASSPRRTQDYEQYF.